Below are 8 T cell receptor beta chains sequenced from a single sample in a study of blood T cell repertoires in COVID-19. Using immunoSEQ multiplex PCR, the repertoire was profiled, and TCRdb retains in-frame clones only, with some absent. The sample includes about 68,000 clones, roughly nine tenths seen only once; the top ten take 7.3%. Input material: peripheral blood. Every receptor here comes from a man between 35 and 55 years old with COVID-19, enrolled during active disease.

This chain joins TRBV27 and TRBJ2-5, with TRBD1 matching over 7 bases. The CDR3 totals 14 residues. The V gene end was trimmed by 2 bases and the J gene end by 4 bases; junction bases not matched to a gene: 4. Germline V gene lookup returns CDR1 MNHEY and CDR2 SMNVEV (reference sequence). The CDR3 coding sequence is TGTGCCAGCAGTTTAAGGGGGCACCCAGAGACCCAGTACTTC. This sequence encodes CASSLRGHPETQYF.

The chain's CDR3 is CASSRGKYNEQFF. CDR3 nucleotides: TGTGCCAGCAGCCGGGGGAAATACAATGAGCAGTTCTTC. This chain links TRBV7-9 with TRBJ2-1; maybe TRBD2 (6 bases). Germline V gene data show CDR1 as SEHNR and CDR2 as FQNEAQ (reference sequence). The V and J ends lost 5 bases and 4 bases respectively, with 9 bases between them. This CDR3 has 13 amino acids.

The rearrangement uses TRBV5-1 and TRBJ2-7; 11 bases fit TRBD1. This CDR3 region has 15 residues. The germline gives CDR1 SGHRS, CDR2 YFSETQ. V lost 4 bases and J lost 5; bases outside the gene matches: 8. The DNA for the CDR3 is TGCGCCAGCAGCCCATGGACAGGGGGCGCGAACGAGCAGTACTTC. Translated, it gives CASSPWTGGANEQYF. The variable domain in full, completed from reference TRBV5-1 and TRBJ2-7, reads KAGVTQTPRYLIKTRGQQVTLSCSPISGHRSVSWYQQTPGQGLQFLFEYFSETQRNKGNFPGRFSGRQFSNSRSEMNVSTLELGDSALYLCASSPWTGGANEQYFGPGTRLTVT.

The chain combines TRBV28 with TRBJ1-5; a possible D gene is TRBD1 (6 bases). This CDR3 is 12 amino acids long. The V end was cut by 8 bases, the J end by 6 bases, with 11 bases between. The germline gives CDR1 MDHEN, CDR2 SYDVKM. The CDR3 nucleotides read TGTGCCAGCTGGGGAGGGGGTCAGCCCCAGCATTTT. Protein product: CASWGGGQPQHF.

The gene calls are TRBV28 and TRBJ2-7; 8 bases are a match to TRBD1. Unmatched junction bases numbered 7, after V lost 7 bases and J lost 2 bases. CDR3 length: 14 residues. Germline V gene lookup returns CDR1 MDHEN and CDR2 SYDVKM. The CDR3 DNA follows: TGTGCCAGCACCTCGGGACAGGCAACCTACGAGCAGTACTTC. Its translation is CASTSGQATYEQYF.

Comment on this clone: At the DNA level, this CDR3 is encoded by other sequences in the same sample as well. The chain uses TRBV19 and TRBJ2-5; a possible D gene is TRBD1 (6 bases). The CDR3 consists of 14 residues. The germline CDR1 and CDR2 sequences are LNHDA and SQIVND (reference sequence). The V end was cut by 1 base, the J end by 2 bases, with 8 bases between. CDR3 loop: CASSIARGQETQYF. The CDR3 DNA reads TGTGCCAGTAGTATAGCGAGGGGGCAAGAGACCCAGTACTTC.

On this clone itself: Compared with germline, one end of the junction differs, possibly owing to a read error. The gene calls are TRBV3-1 (or the pseudogene TRBV3-2) and TRBJ1-6; unclear D gene. CDR3 length: 13 amino acids. Germline V lookup: CDR1 LGHDT, CDR2 YNNKEL (reference sequence). The CDR3 reads CASSHGENSPFHF. CDR3 nucleotides: TGTGCCAGCAGCCATGGGGAGAATTCACCCTTCCACTTT.

The CDR3 spells CASSPRGAGAEAFF. Written as DNA, the CDR3 is TGTGCCAGCAGTCCCAGGGGGGCCGGGGCTGAAGCTTTCTTT. The chain carries TRBV6-5 and TRBJ1-1; 7 nucleotides agree with TRBD1. The CDR3 has 14 residues. Looked up from germline, CDR1 is MNHEY and CDR2 is SVGAGI. V shed 5 bases and J 6 bases; nucleotides not matched to a gene: 9.